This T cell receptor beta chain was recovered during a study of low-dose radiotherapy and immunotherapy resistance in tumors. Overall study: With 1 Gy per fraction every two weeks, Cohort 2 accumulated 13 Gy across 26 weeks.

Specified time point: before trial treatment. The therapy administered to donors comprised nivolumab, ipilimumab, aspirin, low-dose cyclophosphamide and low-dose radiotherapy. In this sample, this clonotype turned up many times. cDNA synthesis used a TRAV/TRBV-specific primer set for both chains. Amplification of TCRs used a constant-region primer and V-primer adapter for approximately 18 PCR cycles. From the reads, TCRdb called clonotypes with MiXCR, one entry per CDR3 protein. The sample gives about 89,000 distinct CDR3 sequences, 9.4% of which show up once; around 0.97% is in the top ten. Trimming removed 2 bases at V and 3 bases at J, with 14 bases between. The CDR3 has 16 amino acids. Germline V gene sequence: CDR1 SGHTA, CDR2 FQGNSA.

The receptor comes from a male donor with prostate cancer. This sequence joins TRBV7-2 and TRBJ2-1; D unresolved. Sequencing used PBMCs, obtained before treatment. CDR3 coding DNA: TGTGCCAGCAGCTTAAGGAACTTAGCAGACTACAATGAGCAGTTCTTC. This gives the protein CASSLRNLADYNEQFF.